The 32 T cell receptor beta chains below all came from one sample that was sequenced in a study of blood T cell repertoires in COVID-19. Some clones are missing from TCRdb's copy, which holds only in-frame ones; the method was immunoSEQ multiplex PCR. The sample consists of about 140,000 clones, around nine tenths of them appearing once. Sequencing was done on a sample of peripheral blood. The receptor set was obtained from a man aged 55 to 69 with active or convalescent COVID-19.

The chain employs TRBV6-5 and TRBJ1-5; D unresolved. V lost 6 bases to trimming and J lost 0 bases, with 6 bases between them. CDR1 and CDR2 (germline): MNHEY, SVGAGI. The CDR3 consists of 13 residues. CDR3 coding DNA: TGTGCCAGCAGCACAGTTAGCAATCAGCCCCAGCATTTT. It encodes CASSTVSNQPQHF.

This clone was seen only a few times. J is TRBJ2-7 and V is TRBV6-5, with 9 bases lining up with TRBD2. The CDR3 spans 15 residues. V trimming: 4 bases; J trimming: 5 bases; junction bases outside the gene matches: 9. From germline, CDR1 is MNHEY and CDR2 SVGAGI. CDR3 DNA sequence: TGTGCCAGCAGTTCCGTAGCTAGCGGGAACCACGAGCAGTACTTC. This codes for CASSSVASGNHEQYF.

The rearrangement uses TRBV27 and TRBJ2-2; tentative D call: TRBD2 (5 bases). The CDR3 loop spans 15 amino acids. V was trimmed by 5 bases and J by 4 bases, leaving 14 bases between them. Germline assignment: CDR1 MNHEY and CDR2 SMNVEV (reference sequence). The CDR3 spells CASSPPLTSTGELFF. CDR3 nucleotide sequence: TGTGCCAGCAGTCCCCCCCTAACTAGCACCGGGGAGCTGTTTTTT.

This clone has just a few counts. V gene TRBV27 combines with J gene TRBJ2-1, with 10 bases aligning to TRBD2. After removal of 0 bases from V and 2 bases from J, the junction contained 4 bases not matched to a gene. Germline assignment: CDR1 MNHEY and CDR2 SMNVEV (reference sequence). There are 17 residues in the CDR3. The DNA of the CDR3 is TGTGCCAGCAGTTTATCAGCACTAGCGGGGCCCTACAATGAGCAGTTCTTC. Its protein is CASSLSALAGPYNEQFF.

This chain links TRBV18 with TRBJ1-5; 9 bases agree with TRBD1. The V gene's germline CDR1 is KGHSH and CDR2 LQKENI. With 4 bases clipped from V and 4 bases from J, the junction kept 11 bases outside the gene matches. The CDR3 loop spans 17 amino acids. CDR3 amino acids: CASSRFTTGGGNQPQHF. The DNA for the CDR3 is TGTGCCAGCTCACGATTTACGACAGGGGGTGGGAATCAGCCCCAGCATTTT.

The chain joins TRBV18 to TRBJ1-5; no firm D call. The CDR3 is 17 residues long. CDR1 and CDR2 (germline): KGHSH, LQKENI. V gave up 0 bases and J gave up 0 bases, with 12 bases separating them. As DNA, the CDR3 is TGTGCCAGCTCACCACCGGGTCAGTCAGGTAGCAATCAGCCCCAGCATTTT. Translation gives CASSPPGQSGSNQPQHF.

The chain has TRBV6-5 and TRBJ2-2; D unclear. Germline-derived CDR1 and CDR2 are MNHEY and SVGAGI. The V gene lost 8 bases and the J gene lost 5 bases, with 18 bases spanning the gap. The CDR3 runs to 15 residues. This chain's CDR3 is CASSPRRSTTGELFF. DNA of the CDR3: TGTGCCAGCTCTCCTAGACGGAGCACGACCGGGGAGCTGTTTTTT.

The V gene is TRBV6-5, the J gene TRBJ1-1, with D unclear. Trimming cost V 6 bases and J 5 bases, with 10 bases left between them. CDR1 is MNHEY, CDR2 SVGAGI, per germline. This CDR3 is 12 amino acids long. CDR3 coding DNA: TGTGCCAGCAGCCGTCCCGGGACTGAAGCTTTCTTT. As protein: CASSRPGTEAFF.

The rearrangement joins TRBV27 to TRBJ2-7, with TRBD2 matching 7 bases. The CDR3 is 16 residues long. Germline CDR1 MNHEY, CDR2 SMNVEV (reference sequence). J gave up 0 bases and V 0 bases, and 5 bases lay outside the gene matches. The CDR3 DNA reads as TGTGCCAGCAGTTTATCGAGCGGGGCTGTCTCCTACGAGCAGTACTTC. Translated, it gives CASSLSSGAVSYEQYF.

This chain connects TRBV11-3 to TRBJ2-1, with 9 positions matching TRBD1. V shed 4 bases, J shed 4 bases, and the junction held 5 bases outside the gene matches. The CDR3 contains 15 residues. Per the germline V gene, CDR1 is SGHNT and CDR2 is YENEEA. As DNA, the CDR3 is TGTGCCAGCAGCTCCGGGACAGGGACGTACAATGAGCAGTTCTTC. Amino acid sequence: CASSSGTGTYNEQFF.

There are a few counts of this clone. The rearrangement links TRBV24-1 to TRBJ2-7; 7 nucleotides line up with TRBD1. This CDR3 has 14 residues. CDR1 and CDR2 from the germline V gene are KGHDR and SFDVKD. Trimming cost V 6 bases and J 0 bases; bases outside gene matches: 4. CDR3 residues: CATSPRGSSYEQYF. The CDR3 region has the DNA TGTGCCACCAGTCCCAGGGGGAGCTCCTACGAGCAGTACTTC.

This chain joins TRBV6-5 and TRBJ2-2, with a tentative D call TRBD1 (5 bases). Per the germline V gene, CDR1 is MNHEY and CDR2 is SVGAGI. V lost 7 bases to trimming and J lost 0 bases, with 12 bases between them. The CDR3 covers 15 residues. CDR3 DNA: TGTGCCAGCAAGACAGCCCAGACGAACACCGGGGAGCTGTTTTTT. Translating it yields CASKTAQTNTGELFF.

The CDR3 is CASRPPGQFYEQYF. CDR3 sequence (DNA): TGTGCCAGCAGGCCTCCGGGACAGTTCTACGAGCAGTACTTC. V gene TRBV3-1 (or the pseudogene TRBV3-2) combines with J gene TRBJ2-7, with 7 bases fitting TRBD1. After removal of 6 bases from V and 3 bases from J, the junction contained 8 bases not matched to a gene. The CDR3 extends over 14 amino acids. From germline, CDR1 is LGHDT and CDR2 YNNKEL (reference sequence).

This clone was seen only a few times. The V call is TRBV5-1, the J call TRBJ1-6; D is perhaps TRBD1 (6 bases). This CDR3 contains 18 residues. V gave up 6 bases and J gave up 0 bases, with 19 bases separating them. Germline-derived CDR1 and CDR2 are SGHRS and YFSETQ. In nucleotides, the CDR3 is TGCGCCAGCAAAGGGGGAACAGGACCAAGCTCCTATAATTCACCCCTCCACTTT. This gives the protein CASKGGTGPSSYNSPLHF.

V usage is TRBV5-5 and J usage is TRBJ1-4; the match to TRBD1 covers 7 bases. The CDR3 consists of 16 residues. CDR1 is SGHKS, CDR2 YYEKEE, per germline (reference sequence). J was trimmed by 8 bases and V by 5 bases; bases with no gene match: 15. CDR3 protein: CASSFGTGEAFEKLFF. Written as DNA, the CDR3 is TGTGCCAGCAGTTTTGGAACAGGGGAGGCGTTCGAAAAACTGTTTTTT.

This chain connects TRBV3-1 (or the pseudogene TRBV3-2) to TRBJ2-1; TRBD2 matches 10 bases. The V gene's germline CDR1 is LGHDT and CDR2 YNNKEL (reference sequence). The CDR3 is 15 residues long. The ends lost 4 bases at V and 3 bases at J; junction bases unmatched: 3. CDR3 nucleotides: TGTGCCAGCAGCCTCGGACTAGCGGTCTACAATGAGCAGTTCTTC. Translation: CASSLGLAVYNEQFF.

The chain combines TRBV9 with TRBJ1-2; 9 nucleotides line up with TRBD1. After removal of 4 bases from V and 10 bases from J, the junction contained 17 bases not matched to a gene. The CDR3 is made up of 16 amino acids. Germline lookup yields CDR1 SGDLS and CDR2 YYNGEE. CDR3: CASSSFPGQGITDYTF. The CDR3 DNA reads as TGTGCCAGCAGCTCTTTCCCGGGACAGGGTATAACGGACTACACCTTC.

The chain has TRBV7-3 and TRBJ2-7; 8 bases fit TRBD2. This CDR3 region has 15 residues. The germline V gene has CDR1 SGHTA and CDR2 FQGTGA. The trim removed 5 bases at V and 4 bases at J, leaving 10 bases unmatched. CDR3 coding DNA: TGTGCCAGCAGCCCCGGGGGGGGCGGGAAGTACGAGCAGTACTTC. Amino acid sequence: CASSPGGGGKYEQYF.

The chain links TRBV30 to TRBJ1-3; D remains ambiguous. With 3 bases removed from V and 4 bases from J, the gap between germline ends came to 4 bases. This CDR3 spans 11 amino acids. Germline V gene sequence: CDR1 GTSNPN, CDR2 SVGIG (reference sequence). This CDR3 is CAWRTGNTIYF. DNA for the CDR3: TGTGCCTGGAGGACAGGAAACACCATATATTTT. Using reference TRBV30 and TRBJ1-3 for the parts outside the CDR3, the full variable domain is SQTIHQWPATLVQPVGSPLSLECTVEGTSNPNLYWYRQAAGRGLQLLFYSVGIGQISSEVPQNLSASRPQDRQFILSSKKLLLSDSGFYLCAWRTGNTIYFGEGSWLTVV.

This chain links TRBV30 with TRBJ1-3; 7 nucleotides align to TRBD1. Germline CDR1 is GTSNPN and CDR2 is SVGIG (reference sequence). This CDR3 has 14 amino acids. J gave up 4 bases and V 3 bases, and 6 bases lay outside the gene matches. The CDR3 protein is CAWSQTGSGNTIYF. CDR3 nucleotides: TGTGCCTGGAGCCAGACAGGGTCCGGAAACACCATATATTTT.

The chain employs TRBV9 and TRBJ1-5; 10 bases map to TRBD1. Germline assignment: CDR1 SGDLS and CDR2 YYNGEE. With V trimmed by 0 bases and J by 5 bases, 2 bases remained unmatched. CDR3 size: 15 residues. CDR3 loop: CASSVDGQGDQPQHF. The CDR3 DNA is TGTGCCAGCAGCGTAGATGGACAGGGGGATCAGCCCCAGCATTTT.

The CDR3 spells CATSALGLTGGHGYTF. The DNA for the CDR3 is TGTGCCACCAGTGCCCTGGGACTGACAGGGGGTCATGGCTACACCTTC. This chain joins TRBV24-1 and TRBJ1-2; the match to TRBD1 covers 9 bases. Germline V CDR1 and CDR2: KGHDR, SFDVKD. The CDR3 loop spans 16 amino acids. Trimming took 5 bases from V and 6 from J; bases not matched to a gene: 12.

The CDR3 spells CSVGDRPTGELFF. In DNA, the CDR3 is TGCAGCGTAGGGGACAGACCGACCGGGGAGCTGTTTTTT. V gene TRBV29-1 combines with J gene TRBJ2-2, with 7 positions matching TRBD1. This CDR3 spans 13 amino acids. Germline trimming cut 6 bases from V and 5 bases from J; bases unmatched to any gene: 6. Germline CDR1 is SQVTM and CDR2 is ANQGSEA.

The chain links TRBV6-5 to TRBJ1-2; D is perhaps TRBD1 (5 bases). Per germline, CDR1 MNHEY and CDR2 SVGAGI. Deletions cut 5 bases from V and 3 bases from J, with 16 bases between. The CDR3 sequence is 15 residues long. As DNA, the CDR3 is TGTGCCAGCAGTCTTAGGAAGGGGAAGGACTATGGCTACACCTTC. It is translated as CASSLRKGKDYGYTF.

The V call is TRBV19, the J call TRBJ1-2, with TRBD1 identical over 8 bases. The CDR3 is made up of 15 amino acids. The germline CDR1 and CDR2 sequences are LNHDA and SQIVND (reference sequence). V was clipped by 6 bases and J by 3 bases; unmatched bases: 9. CDR3: CASRSLGQGDYGYTF. In DNA form, the CDR3 reads TGTGCCAGTAGGTCTCTCGGACAGGGCGACTATGGCTACACCTTC.

The V call is TRBV7-3, the J call TRBJ2-2; weak D call: TRBD1 (6 bases). Germline CDR1 and CDR2: SGHTA and FQGTGA. V lost 3 bases and J lost 6, with 11 bases in between. This CDR3 region has 14 residues. CDR3 sequence (DNA): TGTGCCAGCAGCTTTTCACAGGGTGCCGGGGAGCTGTTTTTT. It encodes CASSFSQGAGELFF.

This clone was recorded a few times. This chain joins TRBV2 and TRBJ2-7, with D perhaps matching TRBD2 (7 bases). The CDR3 spans 13 residues. Germline loops: CDR1 SNHLY, CDR2 FYNNEI. V shed 4 bases and J shed 7 bases, with 14 bases lying between them. The CDR3 DNA reads TGTGCCAGCAGTGTGGGGGCAGCGGGGGAGCAGTACTTC. This translates into CASSVGAAGEQYF. Supplemented by reference TRBV2 and TRBJ2-7, the full variable domain reads EPEVTQTPSHQVTQMGQEVILRCVPISNHLYFYWYRQILGQKVEFLVSFYNNEISEKSEIFDDQFSVERPDGSNFTLKIRSTKLEDSAMYFCASSVGAAGEQYFGPGTRLTVT.

V and J are TRBV12-3 or TRBV12-4 and TRBJ1-2, with 7 bases aligning to TRBD1. J lost 6 bases, V lost 4 bases, and 5 bases had no gene match. The CDR3 loop spans 13 amino acids. The CDR3 loop is CASSSDRRDGYTF. Written as DNA, the CDR3 is TGTGCCAGCAGTTCGGACAGGAGGGATGGCTACACCTTC.

The V call is TRBV28, the J call TRBJ2-7; 7 bases are shared with TRBD2. This CDR3 is 17 amino acids long. The V gene's germline CDR1 is MDHEN and CDR2 SYDVKM. J gave up 2 bases and V 0 bases, and 10 bases lay outside the gene matches. This CDR3 reads CASSLWGLASGTYEQYF. CDR3 sequence (DNA): TGTGCCAGCAGTTTATGGGGCCTGGCTAGCGGAACCTACGAGCAGTACTTC.

The chain combines TRBV28 with TRBJ1-2, with 7 positions matching TRBD1. V lost 7 bases to trimming and J lost 4 bases; unmatched junction nucleotides: 18. In germline, CDR1 is MDHEN, CDR2 SYDVKM. This CDR3 spans 17 amino acids. The CDR3 is CASNSPPGTVEGYGYTF. In nucleotides, the CDR3 is TGTGCCAGCAATTCTCCCCCCGGGACAGTAGAGGGCTATGGCTACACCTTC.

V usage is TRBV10-1 and J usage is TRBJ2-1; D is ambiguous. The CDR3 covers 13 residues. V lost 2 bases to trimming and J lost 9 bases, with 11 bases between them. Germline CDR1 and CDR2: WNHNN and SYGVQD (reference sequence). This CDR3 is CASSEMSRSEQFF. For the CDR3, the DNA is TGCGCCAGCAGTGAGATGTCGCGTAGTGAGCAGTTCTTC.

The V and J genes are TRBV19 and TRBJ2-3, with 10 bases lining up with TRBD2. This CDR3 region has 15 residues. With V trimmed by 5 bases and J by 1 base, 3 bases remained unmatched. Germline values: CDR1 LNHDA, CDR2 SQIVND (reference sequence). The CDR3 sequence is CASSQTSGGTDTQYF. CDR3 DNA sequence: TGTGCCAGTAGTCAAACTAGCGGGGGCACAGATACGCAGTATTTT. Supplemented by reference TRBV19 and TRBJ2-3, the full variable domain reads DGGITQSPKYLFRKEGQNVTLSCEQNLNHDAMYWYRQDPGQGLRLIYYSQIVNDFQKGDIAEGYSVSREKKESFPLTVTSAQKNPTAFYLCASSQTSGGTDTQYFGPGTRLTVL.